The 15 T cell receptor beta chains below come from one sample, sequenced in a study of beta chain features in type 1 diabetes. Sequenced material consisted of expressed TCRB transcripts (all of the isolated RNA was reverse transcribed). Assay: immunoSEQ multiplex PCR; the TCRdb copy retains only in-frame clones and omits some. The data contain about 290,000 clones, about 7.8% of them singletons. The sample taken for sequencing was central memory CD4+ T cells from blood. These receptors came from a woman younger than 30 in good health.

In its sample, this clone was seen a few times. For the CDR3, the DNA is TGCAGCGTTGGGGGCGCTAGCGGGAAGTCCTCCGGGGAGCTGTTTTTT. Its protein product is CSVGGASGKSSGELFF. The chain links TRBV29-1 to TRBJ2-2, with 9 bases aligning to TRBD2. V gave up 4 bases and J gave up 6 bases; unmatched junction bases: 12. Per the germline V gene, CDR1 is SQVTM and CDR2 is ANQGSEA. CDR3 length: 16 residues.

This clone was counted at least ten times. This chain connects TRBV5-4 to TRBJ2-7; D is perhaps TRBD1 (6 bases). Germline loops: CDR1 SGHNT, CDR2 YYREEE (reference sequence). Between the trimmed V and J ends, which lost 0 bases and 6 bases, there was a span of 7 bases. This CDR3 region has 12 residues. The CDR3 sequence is CASSLGDTEQYV. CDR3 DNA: TGTGCCAGCAGCTTGGGGGACACCGAGCAGTACGTC.

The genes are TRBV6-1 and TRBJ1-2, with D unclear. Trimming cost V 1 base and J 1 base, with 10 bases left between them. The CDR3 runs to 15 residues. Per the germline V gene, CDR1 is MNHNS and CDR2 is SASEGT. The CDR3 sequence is CASSEGGPGNYGYTF. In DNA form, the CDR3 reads TGTGCCAGCAGTGAAGGTGGTCCGGGTAACTATGGCTACACCTTC.

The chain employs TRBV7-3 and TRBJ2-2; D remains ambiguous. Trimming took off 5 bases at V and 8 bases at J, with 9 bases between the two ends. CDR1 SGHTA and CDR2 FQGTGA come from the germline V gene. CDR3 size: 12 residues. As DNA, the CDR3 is TGTGCCAGCAGCCCTCTCAGTGGGGAGCTGTTTTTT. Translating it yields CASSPLSGELFF.

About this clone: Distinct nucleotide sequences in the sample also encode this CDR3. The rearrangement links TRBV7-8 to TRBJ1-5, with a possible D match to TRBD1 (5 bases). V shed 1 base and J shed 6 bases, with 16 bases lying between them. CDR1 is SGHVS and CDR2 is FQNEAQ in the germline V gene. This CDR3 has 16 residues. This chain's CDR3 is CASSLEDLRAGQPQHF. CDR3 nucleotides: TGTGCCAGCAGCTTAGAGGACCTCAGGGCAGGTCAGCCCCAGCATTTT.

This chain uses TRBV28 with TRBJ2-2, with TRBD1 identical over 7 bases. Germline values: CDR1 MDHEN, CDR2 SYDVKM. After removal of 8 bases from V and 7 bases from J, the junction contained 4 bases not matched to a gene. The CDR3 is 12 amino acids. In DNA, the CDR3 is TGTGCCAGCCCGGGACAGAGCGGGGAGCTGTTTTTT. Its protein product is CASPGQSGELFF.

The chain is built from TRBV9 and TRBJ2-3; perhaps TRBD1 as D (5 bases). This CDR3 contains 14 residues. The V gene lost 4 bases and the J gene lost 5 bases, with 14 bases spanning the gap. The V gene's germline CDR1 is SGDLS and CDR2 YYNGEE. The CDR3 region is CASSQGLTGDTQYF. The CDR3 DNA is TGTGCCAGCAGCCAGGGTCTAACGGGAGATACGCAGTATTTT.

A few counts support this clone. CDR3 nucleotide sequence: TGCAGCGTAGACCTTTATACCTCTGGGGAGGCTTTCTTT. Protein product: CSVDLYTSGEAFF. V gene TRBV29-1 combines with J gene TRBJ1-1; D gene ambiguous. V lost 6 bases and J lost 11, with 22 bases in between. Germline V gene lookup returns CDR1 SQVTM and CDR2 ANQGSEA. The CDR3 runs 13 residues.

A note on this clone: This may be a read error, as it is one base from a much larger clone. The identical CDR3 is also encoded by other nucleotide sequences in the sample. CDR3 DNA: TGTGCCAGCGGCCGAGAGACCCAGTACTTC. It yields the protein CASGRETQYF. This chain joins TRBV6-5 and TRBJ2-5; the D is unclear. Germline CDR1 MNHEY, CDR2 SVGAGI. Between the trimmed V and J ends, which lost 8 bases and 4 bases, there was a span of 5 bases. This CDR3 spans 10 amino acids.

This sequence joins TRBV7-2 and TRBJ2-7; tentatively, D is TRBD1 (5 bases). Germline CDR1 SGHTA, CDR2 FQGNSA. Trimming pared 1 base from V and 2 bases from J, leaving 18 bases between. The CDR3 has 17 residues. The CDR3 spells CASSLVFLTAKTYEQYV. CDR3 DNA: TGTGCCAGCAGCTTAGTTTTCCTGACAGCCAAGACCTACGAGCAGTACGTC.

The CDR3 DNA is TGTGCCAGCAGCCAGTCCGGGGAGCTGTTTTTT. It is translated as CASSQSGELFF. This chain links TRBV7-2 with TRBJ2-2; D not resolved. The germline V gene has CDR1 SGHTA and CDR2 FQGNSA. The CDR3 consists of 11 residues. Trimming left V 5 bases short and J 6 bases short, with 4 bases between.

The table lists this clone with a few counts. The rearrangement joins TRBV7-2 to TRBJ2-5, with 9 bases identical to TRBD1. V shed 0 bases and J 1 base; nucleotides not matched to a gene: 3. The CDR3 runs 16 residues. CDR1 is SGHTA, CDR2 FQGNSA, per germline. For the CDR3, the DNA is TGTGCCAGCAGCTTAGCCCGGGACAGGGTCCAAGAGACCCAGTACTTC. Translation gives CASSLARDRVQETQYF. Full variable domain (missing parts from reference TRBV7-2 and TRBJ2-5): GAGVSQSPSNKVTEKGKDVELRCDPISGHTALYWYRQSLGQGLEFLIYFQGNSAPDKSGLPSDRFSAERTGGSVSTLTIQRTQQEDSAVYLCASSLARDRVQETQYFGPGTRLLVL.

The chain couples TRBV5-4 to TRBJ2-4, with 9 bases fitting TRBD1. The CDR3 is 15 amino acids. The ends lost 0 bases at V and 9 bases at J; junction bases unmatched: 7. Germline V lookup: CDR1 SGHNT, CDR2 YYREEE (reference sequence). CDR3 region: CASSLGGQGRRIQYF. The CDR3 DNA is TGTGCCAGCAGCTTGGGGGGACAGGGTCGTCGCATTCAGTACTTC.

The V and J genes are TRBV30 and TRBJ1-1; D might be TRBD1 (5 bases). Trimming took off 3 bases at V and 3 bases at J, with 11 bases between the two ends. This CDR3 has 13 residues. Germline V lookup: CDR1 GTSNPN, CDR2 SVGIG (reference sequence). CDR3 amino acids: CAWSRQRYTEAFF. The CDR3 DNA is TGTGCCTGGAGCCGACAGCGGTACACTGAAGCTTTCTTT. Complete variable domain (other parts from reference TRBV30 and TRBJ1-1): SQTIHQWPATLVQPVGSPLSLECTVEGTSNPNLYWYRQAAGRGLQLLFYSVGIGQISSEVPQNLSASRPQDRQFILSSKKLLLSDSGFYLCAWSRQRYTEAFFGQGTRLTVV.

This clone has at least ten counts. The CDR3 here is CASSLTSGTYNEQFF. CDR3 nucleotide sequence: TGCGCCAGCAGCTTGACTAGCGGCACCTACAATGAGCAGTTCTTC. This chain connects TRBV5-1 to TRBJ2-1; TRBD2 aligns across 8 bases. CDR1 and CDR2 from the germline V gene are SGHRS and YFSETQ. This CDR3 region has 15 residues. The V gene end was trimmed by 1 base and the J gene end by 2 bases; junction bases not matched to a gene: 2. Complete variable domain (other parts from reference TRBV5-1 and TRBJ2-1): KAGVTQTPRYLIKTRGQQVTLSCSPISGHRSVSWYQQTPGQGLQFLFEYFSETQRNKGNFPGRFSGRQFSNSRSEMNVSTLELGDSALYLCASSLTSGTYNEQFFGPGTRLTVL.